This TCR beta chain was sequenced in a study of regulatory dendritic cells for organ transplantation. Concerning this clone itself: What it binds is not known.

Sorted subsets were CFSE-labeled and cultured approximately 5 days with allogeneic dendritic cells. Trimming shortened V by 2 bases and J by 0 bases, and 14 bases separated the two germline ends. CDR1 is SGHRS, CDR2 YFSETQ, per germline. CDR3 length: 16 residues. Measured with immunoSEQ multiplex PCR; TCRdb has only the in-frame clones, and not every one. The repertoire holds more than 10,000 clones, roughly 73% seen once, with roughly 0.98% in the top ten. The chain has TRBV5-1 and TRBJ1-1; tentatively, D is TRBD1 (6 bases). What was sequenced was naive CD8+ T cells from blood cultured with regulatory dendritic cells. Subset here: CD45RA+ naive T cells. This sequence was found in a human donor in good health. The CDR3 coding sequence is TGCGCCAGCAGCTTCCGTGGACAGTCTATGAACACTGAAGCTTTCTTT. This gives the protein CASSFRGQSMNTEAFF.